This section outlines one T cell receptor beta chain sequence together with its context. Its antigen is unidentified. Investigators reverse transcribed all isolated RNA, so they sequenced expressed TCRB transcripts. Sequencing used immunoSEQ multiplex PCR; TCRdb keeps in-frame clones, though not all of them. The table includes around 150,000 clones, about 7% detected once. Germline CDR1 reads LGHNA; CDR2 reads YNFKEQ. The CDR3 has 17 residues. Trimming shortened V by 0 bases and J by 0 bases, and 12 bases separated the two germline ends. This record belongs to a study of beta chain features in type 1 diabetes. Findings and limits, study-wide: Patients' naive, central memory and regulatory TCRB repertoires appeared more alike than those of healthy donors.

The sequence was obtained from a woman in her twenties or thirties in good health. V gene TRBV4-2 combines with J gene TRBJ2-1, with TRBD2 as a possible D gene (6 bases). Specimen: central memory CD4+ T cells from blood. In DNA, the CDR3 is TGTGCCAGCAGCCAAGATAGCGGACCCAGCTCCTACAATGAGCAGTTCTTC. As protein: CASSQDSGPSSYNEQFF.